One sample yielded the 24 T cell receptor beta chains listed below, sequenced in a study of T cell repertoires in cytomegalovirus infection. For these receptors, no antigen is known. Via MiXCR, TCRdb re-called the reads, giving one row per CDR3 protein. The profile covers about 69,000 distinct CDR3 sequences, with about 26% appearing a single time and 59% taken by the ten largest. Sample: CD8+ T cells from cultured PBMCs, taken from culture after CMV antigen stimulation. The receptors were sampled from a human donor in good health (CMV status not recorded). Some clones in this sample may be carry-over from other donors' samples.

This chain links TRBV7-6 with TRBJ2-1; the match to TRBD2 covers 7 bases. The V gene's germline CDR1 is SGHVS and CDR2 FNYEAQ. The CDR3 is made up of 15 amino acids. V was clipped by 4 bases and J by 3 bases; unmatched bases: 6. CDR3 bases: TGTGCCAGCAGCTCTAGCGGACCAAACTACAATGAGCAGTTCTTC. Translating it yields CASSSSGPNYNEQFF.

This clonotype was found many times. The chain carries TRBV7-6 and TRBJ2-1, with 7 bases matching TRBD1. The CDR3 is 14 amino acids. CDR1 is SGHVS, CDR2 FNYEAQ, per germline. The J segment lost 9 bases and the V segment lost 1 base, leaving 6 bases of the junction unmatched. CDR3 residues: CASSLEEGQTEQFF. CDR3 DNA sequence: TGTGCCAGCAGCTTAGAAGAGGGACAGACTGAGCAGTTCTTC.

This rearrangement joins TRBV27 to TRBJ2-2, with D possibly matching TRBD2 (7 bases). Germline CDR1 MNHEY, CDR2 SMNVEV (reference sequence). V was clipped by 5 bases and J by 3 bases, with 22 bases between them. The CDR3 has 18 residues. The CDR3 reads CASSHIPRRGADTGELFF. CDR3 bases: TGTGCCAGCAGTCACATTCCTCGCCGGGGGGCCGACACCGGGGAGCTGTTTTTT.

V and J are TRBV27 and TRBJ1-6; D not resolved. CDR1 MNHEY and CDR2 SMNVEV come from the germline V gene (reference sequence). V lost 6 bases and J 5 bases, leaving 8 bases between the germline ends. The CDR3 is made up of 13 amino acids. The CDR3 here is CASSLENNSPLHF. CDR3 DNA: TGTGCCAGCAGCTTAGAGAATAATTCACCCCTCCACTTT.

This clonotype was detected a few times. The chain links TRBV4-3 to TRBJ2-6; 7 positions match TRBD1. The CDR3 sequence is 19 residues long. Germline loops: CDR1 LGHNA, CDR2 YSLEER. V lost 0 bases to trimming and J lost 0 bases; unmatched junction nucleotides: 8. Written as DNA, the CDR3 is TGCGCCAGCAGCCAAGAGGCCCCAGGGGGTAGCTCTGGGGCCAACGTCCTGACTTTC. Amino acids: CASSQEAPGGSSGANVLTF.

V and J are TRBV2 and TRBJ2-1, with 10 bases that match TRBD1. Trimming cost V 7 bases and J 12 bases; bases outside gene matches: 15. This CDR3 has 15 residues. The germline CDR1 and CDR2 sequences are SNHLY and FYNNEI. The CDR3 coding sequence is TGTGCCAGCAATCCCGGACAGGGGGACCAAGGTGGGCAGTTCTTC. It specifies CASNPGQGDQGGQFF.

There are a few counts of this clonotype. The chain uses TRBV23-1 and TRBJ2-7, with a possible D match to TRBD1 (5 bases). TRBV23-1 is an open reading frame whose function is uncertain. The V end was cut by 6 bases, the J end by 1 base, with 10 bases between. CDR3 length: 13 amino acids. The CDR3 nucleotides read TGCGCCAGCAGCATCCGACAGTCCTACGAGCAGTACTTC. It translates to CASSIRQSYEQYF.

At least ten counts were recorded for this clonotype. The chain employs TRBV4-1 and TRBJ1-2, with D tentatively TRBD1 (5 bases). Germline CDR1 reads MGHRA; CDR2 reads YSYEKL. The CDR3 totals 16 residues. With 2 bases removed from V and 8 bases from J, the gap between germline ends came to 21 bases. The CDR3 region is CASSQPDSNVGGGYTF. CDR3 in DNA: TGCGCCAGCAGCCAACCCGACAGTAACGTCGGGGGAGGCTACACCTTC.

This rearrangement joins TRBV5-5 to TRBJ1-4; possible D gene TRBD1, 5 bases. V gave up 1 base and J gave up 7 bases, with 14 bases separating them. Per the germline V gene, CDR1 is SGHKS and CDR2 is YYEKEE (reference sequence). The CDR3 sequence is 15 residues long. This chain's CDR3 is CASSLHWGRVEKLFF. Here the CDR3 DNA reads TGTGCCAGCAGCTTGCACTGGGGACGGGTTGAAAAACTGTTTTTT.

There are a few counts of this clonotype. The chain couples TRBV27 to TRBJ2-4, with TRBD1 identical over 7 bases. The CDR3 totals 16 residues. Per the germline V gene, CDR1 is MNHEY and CDR2 is SMNVEV (reference sequence). V trimming: 6 bases; J trimming: 7 bases; junction bases outside the gene matches: 15. The CDR3 loop reads CASSFFPLQGVNIQYF. As DNA, the CDR3 is TGTGCCAGCAGCTTTTTCCCCCTGCAGGGGGTGAACATTCAGTACTTC.

This rearrangement joins TRBV6-2 or TRBV6-3 to TRBJ2-1; D gene uncertain. The CDR3 loop spans 15 amino acids. Per germline, CDR1 MNHEY and CDR2 SVGEGT. The V gene lost 8 bases and the J gene lost 4 bases, with 18 bases spanning the gap. CDR3: CASLKGHYFYNEQFF. The CDR3 DNA reads as TGTGCCAGCTTAAAGGGCCACTACTTTTACAATGAGCAGTTCTTC.

Points on this clonotype: A much larger clone lies a single base off, so this may be a read error. The chain uses TRBV11-2 and TRBJ1-2; possible D gene TRBD1, 5 bases. The CDR3 extends over 14 amino acids. Germline CDR1 SGHAT, CDR2 FQNNGV. DNA for the CDR3: TGTGCCAGCAACTTAGCCTCCGGGGGACATGGCTACACCTTC. Amino acid sequence: CASNLASGGHGYTF.

This clonotype was seen a handful of times. V is TRBV6-1 and J is TRBJ2-1; TRBD2 matches 8 bases. CDR3 size: 18 residues. V lost 6 bases to trimming and J lost 1 base; unmatched junction nucleotides: 14. In germline, CDR1 is MNHNS, CDR2 SASEGT. The CDR3 DNA is TGTGCCAGCAGCCCCCCCAGCGGGAGTTCTCCTTCCTACAATGAGCAGTTCTTC. Encoded protein: CASSPPSGSSPSYNEQFF.

This clonotype was seen once. The chain employs TRBV20-1 and TRBJ2-3; maybe TRBD1 (7 bases). The germline CDR1 and CDR2 sequences are DFQATT and SNEGSKA (reference sequence). The CDR3 loop spans 13 amino acids. CDR3 protein: CSGGQTSTDTQYF. DNA of the CDR3: TGCAGCGGGGGACAGACCAGCACAGATACGCAGTATTTT.

In its sample, this clonotype was seen a few times. CDR3 nucleotide sequence: TGTGCCAGTAGTACGGGACGCCACCTGCGGGGAAACACCATATATTTT. It yields the protein CASSTGRHLRGNTIYF. This chain joins TRBV19 and TRBJ1-3; D is perhaps TRBD1 (5 bases). With 4 bases removed from V and 4 bases from J, the gap between germline ends came to 17 bases. The germline gives CDR1 LNHDA, CDR2 SQIVND (reference sequence). This CDR3 region has 16 residues. Supplemented by reference TRBV19 and TRBJ1-3, the full variable domain reads DGGITQSPKYLFRKEGQNVTLSCEQNLNHDAMYWYRQDPGQGLRLIYYSQIVNDFQKGDIAEGYSVSREKKESFPLTVTSAQKNPTAFYLCASSTGRHLRGNTIYFGEGSWLTVV.

The chain employs TRBV6-6 and TRBJ2-6; 12 bases match TRBD2. The J segment lost 2 bases and the V segment lost 6 bases, leaving 8 bases of the junction unmatched. This CDR3 contains 18 residues. From germline, CDR1 is MNHNY and CDR2 SVGAGI (reference sequence). For the CDR3, the DNA is TGTGCCAGCAGCCCCACTAGCGGGGGGTTACCTGGGGCCAACGTCCTGACTTTC. Amino acids: CASSPTSGGLPGANVLTF.

A remark on this clonotype: Possible read error: a much larger clone is one base away. V and J are TRBV7-8 and TRBJ2-2; 7 bases fit TRBD1. J was trimmed by 7 bases and V by 7 bases; bases with no gene match: 12. CDR1 is SGHVS, CDR2 FQNEAQ, per germline. CDR3 length: 15 amino acids. The CDR3 spells CASNEGKGADGELFF. CDR3 coding DNA: TGTGCCAGCAACGAGGGAAAGGGGGCCGACGGGGAGCTGTTTTTT.

The table lists this clonotype with many counts. V usage is TRBV7-2 and J usage is TRBJ2-5; 8 nucleotides align to TRBD1. V trimming: 5 bases; J trimming: 4 bases; junction bases outside the gene matches: 3. The CDR3 length is 13 residues. The germline gives CDR1 SGHTA, CDR2 FQGNSA. The CDR3 DNA reads TGTGCCAGCAGCACCGGGACAGGAGAGACCCAGTACTTC. This sequence encodes CASSTGTGETQYF.

In this sample, this clonotype turned up many times. The rearrangement links TRBV27 to TRBJ1-2, with D perhaps TRBD1 (5 bases). V was cut by 0 bases and J by 6 bases, with 8 bases left in between. The CDR3 is 13 residues long. The germline CDR1 and CDR2 sequences are MNHEY and SMNVEV (reference sequence). The CDR3 region is CASSLSQGNGYTF. CDR3 DNA: TGTGCCAGCAGTTTATCGCAGGGAAATGGCTACACCTTC.

The chain employs TRBV7-8 and TRBJ2-1; no definite D call. V was pared by 5 bases and J by 4 bases, with 12 bases between. The CDR3 extends over 14 amino acids. Germline assignment: CDR1 SGHVS and CDR2 FQNEAQ. CDR3 DNA sequence: TGTGCCAGCAGCCAAAAGGATGAGTACAATGAGCAGTTCTTC. It yields the protein CASSQKDEYNEQFF.

The sample holds a few counts of this clonotype. CDR3 DNA sequence: TGTGCCAGCAGTCCCCGGGACAGGGGGTCACACGCGAACACCGGGGAGCTGTTTTTT. Its protein product is CASSPRDRGSHANTGELFF. This rearrangement joins TRBV12-3 or TRBV12-4 to TRBJ2-2; 11 bases line up with TRBD1. V was pared by 5 bases and J by 0 bases, with 11 bases of the junction left unmatched. The CDR3 runs 19 residues.

In this sample, this clonotype turned up many times. V gene TRBV12-3 or TRBV12-4 combines with J gene TRBJ2-5; 10 bases agree with TRBD1. J was trimmed by 5 bases and V by 3 bases; bases with no gene match: 3. There are 14 residues in the CDR3. CDR3 DNA: TGTGCCAGCAGTTTTGGGGACAGGGGTGAGACCCAGTACTTC. Protein sequence: CASSFGDRGETQYF.

This clonotype was seen more than once but under ten times. The rearrangement links TRBV27 to TRBJ2-7; a possible D gene is TRBD2 (5 bases). Trimming removed 2 bases at V and 6 bases at J, with 8 bases between. The germline V gene encodes CDR1 MNHEY and CDR2 SMNVEV (reference sequence). This CDR3 contains 12 residues. CDR3 DNA sequence: TGTGCCAGCAGTTTAGACGGGATCGAGCAGTACTTC. Protein: CASSLDGIEQYF.

This rearrangement joins TRBV6-1 to TRBJ1-5, with TRBD1 matching over 7 bases. With V trimmed by 6 bases and J by 5 bases, 13 bases remained unmatched. CDR3 length: 16 amino acids. CDR1 MNHNS and CDR2 SASEGT come from the germline V gene. CDR3 amino acids: CASRSRDSGSDQPQHF. The CDR3 region has the DNA TGTGCCAGCAGGAGCCGGGACAGCGGCTCCGATCAGCCCCAGCATTTT.